These 17 T cell receptor beta chains share one sample of origin, sequenced in a study of T cell changes during pregnancy in multiple sclerosis. Profiling relied on immunoSEQ multiplex PCR, and the TCRdb table lists in-frame clones only, not all of them. Of tens of thousands of clones listed, about 94% are singletons. This specimen was peripheral blood, taken in the third trimester of pregnancy. The receptor source for this set is a female donor in good health, enrolled as a control in a pregnancy study.

This clone was recorded once. The rearrangement uses TRBV28 and TRBJ2-7; possible D gene TRBD2, 5 bases. With 5 bases removed from V and 2 bases from J, the gap between germline ends came to 16 bases. The CDR3 length is 15 residues. Germline CDR1 reads MDHEN; CDR2 reads SYDVKM. Here the CDR3 reads CASSPRGAATYEQYF. CDR3 bases: TGTGCCAGCAGTCCCCGGGGAGCGGCAACCTACGAGCAGTACTTC.

This clone appeared a single time. The chain links TRBV7-9 to TRBJ1-2; 7 bases map to TRBD1. Germline CDR1 reads SEHNR; CDR2 reads FQNEAQ (reference sequence). CDR3 length equals 17 residues. Losses at the gene ends were 5 bases for V and 6 bases for J; bases not matched to a gene: 18. CDR3 DNA sequence: TGTGCCAGCAGCACGACGTTGGGACAGCCTCGTGGAGATGGCTACACCTTC. Protein: CASSTTLGQPRGDGYTF.

The gene calls are TRBV4-1 and TRBJ1-5, with 11 bases aligning to TRBD1. The V gene's germline CDR1 is MGHRA and CDR2 YSYEKL. The V gene end was trimmed by 4 bases and the J gene end by 6 bases; junction bases not matched to a gene: 5. This CDR3 contains 15 residues. Here the CDR3 DNA reads TGCGCCAGCAGCCGAGGGACAGGGGGGAGTCAGCCCCAGCATTTT. Its translation is CASSRGTGGSQPQHF.

This chain connects TRBV7-2 to TRBJ1-2, with TRBD1 as a possible D gene (5 bases). V was trimmed by 4 bases and J by 8 bases, leaving 17 bases between them. CDR3 length equals 14 residues. Germline V gene lookup returns CDR1 SGHTA and CDR2 FQGNSA. This chain's CDR3 is CASSSRGTAPGYTF. The CDR3 DNA reads TGTGCCAGCAGCTCGCGGGGGACCGCGCCCGGCTACACCTTC.

The V and J genes are TRBV7-9 and TRBJ1-1; a possible D gene is TRBD1 (5 bases). The V end was cut by 4 bases, the J end by 2 bases, with 8 bases between. This CDR3 has 13 amino acids. The germline gives CDR1 SEHNR, CDR2 FQNEAQ (reference sequence). The CDR3 loop is CASSSQGNTEAFF. The CDR3 DNA reads as TGTGCCAGCAGCTCCCAGGGAAACACTGAAGCTTTCTTT.

This clone has only one observation. The chain has TRBV19 and TRBJ1-5, with 8 positions matching TRBD1. This CDR3 spans 17 amino acids. CDR1 and CDR2 from the germline V gene are LNHDA and SQIVND (reference sequence). V gave up 4 bases and J gave up 0 bases; unmatched junction bases: 8. CDR3 region: CASSTRTGPYSNQPQHF. CDR3 sequence (DNA): TGTGCCAGTAGTACCCGGACAGGGCCATATAGCAATCAGCCCCAGCATTTT.

This chain uses TRBV2 with TRBJ1-5; maybe TRBD1 (5 bases). Germline V gives CDR1 SNHLY, CDR2 FYNNEI. This CDR3 region has 15 residues. The V and J ends lost 0 bases and 6 bases respectively, with 12 bases between them. CDR3 nucleotides: TGTGCCAGCAGTGAAGCGGGTGGGGGGAGTCAGCCCCAGCATTTT. Translated, it gives CASSEAGGGSQPQHF.

This clone is a singleton in its sample. This sequence joins TRBV6-1 and TRBJ2-5, with 7 nucleotides matching TRBD1. The CDR3 is 14 amino acids. CDR1 MNHNS and CDR2 SASEGT come from the germline V gene. The J segment lost 5 bases and the V segment lost 10 bases, leaving 13 bases of the junction unmatched. The CDR3: CATTMTGRGETQYF. CDR3 bases: TGTGCCACTACCATGACAGGGAGAGGGGAGACCCAGTACTTC.

The genes are TRBV11-2 and TRBJ2-5, with D possibly matching TRBD2 (6 bases). V was trimmed by 5 bases and J by 4 bases, leaving 17 bases between them. Germline V gene lookup returns CDR1 SGHAT and CDR2 FQNNGV. This CDR3 is 15 amino acids long. The CDR3 nucleotides read TGTGCCAGCAGCCCACGGGACGGGAGACGAGAGACCCAGTACTTC. The encoded protein is CASSPRDGRRETQYF.

This chain links TRBV7-2 with TRBJ2-7; the match to TRBD1 covers 7 bases. V was pared by 5 bases and J by 5 bases, with 9 bases of the junction left unmatched. Germline V CDR1 and CDR2: SGHTA, FQGNSA. The CDR3 has 14 residues. DNA for the CDR3: TGTGCCAGCAGCAGAAACAGGGGTCGGGACGAGCAGTACTTC. It codes for CASSRNRGRDEQYF.

This rearrangement joins TRBV19 to TRBJ1-1; D unresolved. Germline V gene sequence: CDR1 LNHDA, CDR2 SQIVND (reference sequence). Trimming cost V 1 base and J 4 bases, with 10 bases left between them. The CDR3 contains 14 residues. This CDR3 reads CASSIAAGSTEAFF. The CDR3 DNA follows: TGTGCCAGTAGTATAGCGGCAGGATCCACTGAAGCTTTCTTT.

This sequence joins TRBV27 and TRBJ2-7; 8 positions agree with TRBD2. CDR1 and CDR2 from the germline V gene are MNHEY and SMNVEV (reference sequence). The CDR3 has 16 residues. With V trimmed by 5 bases and J by 4 bases, 13 bases remained unmatched. This chain's CDR3 is CASSPLGTSFGYEQYF. The CDR3 DNA is TGTGCCAGCAGTCCACTAGGGACTAGTTTTGGTTACGAGCAGTACTTC.

This chain joins TRBV4-1 and TRBJ2-7, with D tentatively TRBD2 (5 bases). In germline, CDR1 is MGHRA, CDR2 YSYEKL. Trimming removed 1 base at V and 0 bases at J, with 10 bases between. The CDR3 runs 15 residues. The CDR3 sequence is CASSQVPSGSYEQYF. DNA for the CDR3: TGCGCCAGCAGCCAAGTCCCCAGCGGCTCCTACGAGCAGTACTTC.

This chain links TRBV5-1 with TRBJ1-1, with D possibly matching TRBD1 (5 bases). V was cut by 4 bases and J by 4 bases, with 14 bases left in between. Germline V gene data show CDR1 as SGHRS and CDR2 as YFSETQ. This CDR3 has 14 residues. The CDR3 region is CASSVGAGGTEAFF. For the CDR3, the DNA is TGCGCCAGCAGCGTAGGGGCCGGGGGCACTGAAGCTTTCTTT.

The chain joins TRBV28 to TRBJ2-2; D might be TRBD1 (5 bases). The CDR3 is 16 residues long. Germline values: CDR1 MDHEN, CDR2 SYDVKM. Trimming cost V 2 bases and J 1 base, with 11 bases left between them. Written as DNA, the CDR3 is TGTGCCAGCAGTTTAGGCAACAGGATGAACACCGGGGAGCTGTTTTTT. It codes for CASSLGNRMNTGELFF. The variable domain in full, with the rest retrieved from reference TRBV28 and TRBJ2-2, is DVKVTQSSRYLVKRTGEKVFLECVQDMDHENMFWYRQDPGLGLRLIYFSYDVKMKEKGDIPEGYSVSREKKERFSLILESASTNQTSMYLCASSLGNRMNTGELFFGEGSRLTVL.

This clone is a singleton in its sample. The chain recombines TRBV2 with TRBJ2-1; 7 positions match TRBD1. V lost 8 bases to trimming and J lost 2 bases; unmatched junction nucleotides: 12. CDR3 size: 16 residues. The germline gives CDR1 SNHLY, CDR2 FYNNEI. The DNA of the CDR3 is TGTGCCAGCGACAGGGTCCGAGAAATCGCCTACAATGAGCAGTTCTTC. It encodes CASDRVREIAYNEQFF.

This chain connects TRBV25-1 to TRBJ2-3; D is possibly TRBD1 (5 bases). Germline V lookup: CDR1 MGHDK, CDR2 SYGVNS. V lost 7 bases, J lost 2 bases, and 10 bases lay in between. The CDR3 has 13 residues. CDR3 in amino acids: CASNDRNTDTQYF. CDR3 DNA sequence: TGTGCCAGCAATGACAGAAACACAGATACGCAGTATTTT.